What follows describes a single T cell receptor beta chain. Its specificity is not known. The ends lost 6 bases at V and 15 bases at J; junction bases unmatched: 9. CDR1 and CDR2 (germline): KGHSH, LQKENI. The CDR3 loop spans 12 amino acids. Blood got drawn at baseline, again on cycle 4 day 1, and then on cycle 7 day 1. Clones were sequenced by immunoSEQ multiplex PCR, and TCRdb holds only the in-frame ones, with some missing. The sample shows about 63,000 clones, 60% to 80% of them seen only once. The data stem from a study of OX40 agonist ivuxolimab in advanced cancers. Broader study findings: The authors also found low normalized T-cell clonal expansion in some nonresponders. In CD8+ T cells, expanded clones were on average more numerous than in CD4+. Among the lowest peripheral clonal expansion occurred in 0.1-3.0 mg/kg partial responders.

This TCR was recovered from an adult with an advanced solid tumor such as melanoma, head and neck, liver or kidney cancer. The V and J genes are TRBV18 and TRBJ2-1; 9 bases match TRBD1. Sequenced here: CD4+ or CD8+ T cells sorted from blood, sampled in a trial of the OX40 agonist ivuxolimab. The CDR3 DNA reads as TGTGCCAGCTCCCCGGACAGGGGTAGGTCGTTCTTC. This gives the protein CASSPDRGRSFF.